The sequence of this T cell receptor (beta chain) was determined in a study of human T cells and chemical hapten exposure (dated by TCRdb to about 2021). Regarding the complete study: For sensitization, 2% DPC in acetone was applied to an approximately 2 cm by approximately 2 cm area of upper inner arm skin. Blood for TCR sequencing was provided by twenty-nine alopecia patients at one to four time points (pre-sensitization, 2, 6 and 24 weeks). Patch testing on the upper back used Finn chambers containing 0.01% DPC, with scoring done after 6 days according to International Contact Dermatitis Research Group standards. The patient cohort, mostly female, included alopecia areata with under or over 50% scalp involvement, alopecia totalis and alopecia universalis. Peripheral blood TCR repertoire changes were tracked in vivo in alopecia patients during primary and secondary sensitization to the hapten diphenylcyclopropenone (DPC). Blood samples were taken from patients before sensitization (week 0) and then at 2, 6 and about 24 weeks after DPC sensitization. Throughout the study period of around 24 weeks, patients also received therapeutic DPC doses to the scalp every week. Libraries were combined into a pool for sequencing, and differences in TCR yield between samples came mainly from small differences in library volumes within the pool. Study-wide conclusions, independent of this receptor: Compared with pre-sensitization or healthy control sets, expanded TCRs formed significantly more large CDR3 similarity clusters, which is consistent with antigen-driven responses. The number of TCRs above 1 in 1000 frequency did not change with DPC sensitization; there was no evidence of global repertoire structure alterations. After repeated subsampling, the strength of the expansion versus patch-test correlation and the threshold at which it became significant changed. Patch test score correlated positively with the number of PT1 expanded TCRs, reaching significance at thresholds 8, 16 and 32 but not at 4. All patients had alopecia, a presumed autoimmune disease, so their immune response might differ from that of healthy individuals.

V and J are trimmed by 3 bases and 3 bases, and the gene matches miss 2 bases of the junction. Sequences KGHSH (CDR1) and LQKENI (CDR2) are obtained from the germline V gene. There are 13 amino acids in the CDR3, from cysteine to phenylalanine inclusive. The entry retains the CDR3 DNA only, 39 bases that are in frame from base 1. Interpreted using the paper, the time point label stands for: patch test 3, about 24 weeks after DPC sensitization. The treatment or condition label, as the study defines it: therapeutic diphenylcyclopropenone sensitization with weekly scalp DPC. At every patch-test visit, the blood draw took place before the patch test was put on. Eligible patients were aged 18 to 70, diagnosed with alopecia, deemed suitable for DPC therapy, and excluded if pregnant. Total RNA was extracted from unfractionated whole blood that had been collected in Tempus Blood RNA tubes. This clonotype was counted only a few times. Its binding antigen is unknown. No clone much larger than this one lies a single base away; base qualities are absent.

Libraries were built with RACE. Sequencing was performed on a NextSeq 500. During library preparation, unique molecular identifiers were attached to individual cDNA molecules so that TCRs could be counted quantitatively and reproducibly. Both TCR alpha and TCR beta chains were sequenced from each blood RNA sample. The authors processed their data as follows. A median of roughly 100,000 TCRs per sample was observed, with a range of about 20,000 to 690,600. V, J and CDR3 annotation of the TCR reads was carried out using the Decombinator software suite. For the PS versus PT1 abundance plots, all samples were subsampled to the same number of TCRs (28,000). Expanded TCRs were defined as absent before sensitization and observed at least eight times at the 2-week time point. TCRdb reanalyzed the raw reads on its own, using fastp at Q25 for trimming and MiXCR for clone calling, and kept in-frame beta chains. CDR3 protein sequences are deduplicated, and each keeps its most common genes and DNA. None of the V and J calls come from the authors' own analysis; TCRdb made them. This sample holds roughly 64,000 distinct CDR3 sequences; about 11% were observed only once. The ten largest clonotypes hold about 2% of the sample.

This receptor was identified in a woman aged 25 to 39 with alopecia areata. Some clones in this sample may be carry-over from other donors' samples. The sequence is built from TRBV18 and TRBJ2-7; TRBD1 agrees with 7 junctional bases. Sequencing was performed on whole blood, taken in connection with sensitization to the hapten diphenylcyclopropenone (DPC). The CDR3 region reads CASSPTGFYEQYF. The nucleotide sequence is TGTGCCAGCTCACCGACAGGGTTCTACGAGCAGTACTTC.